This record looks at one T cell receptor beta chain sequence and its context. What it binds is unknown. This entry comes from a study of T cells in narcolepsy. The wider study: Healthy controls were enrolled alongside patients with narcolepsy type 1 or type 2. Study-wide points: No autoreactive T cell clone sequences appeared in some memory CD4+ repertoires. Healthy controls reportedly lacked the autoreactive clonotypes serially found in patients' blood. Comparing one patient's CSF and blood CD4+ clonotypes highlighted HCRT- and TRIB2-specific autoreactive clonotypes.

The V end was cut by 2 bases, the J end by 3 bases, with 1 base between. Germline V gives CDR1 MDHEN, CDR2 SYDVKM. The CDR3 has 11 amino acids. Assay: immunoSEQ multiplex PCR; the TCRdb copy retains only in-frame clones and omits some. The data show roughly 25,000 clones, 50% to 65% seen once. The chain has TRBV28 and TRBJ2-5; D is undetermined. Sequencing was performed on memory (CD45RA-) CD4+ T cells from blood. The source of this sequence is a human donor in good health. CDR3: CASSLKETQYF. The DNA of the CDR3 is TGTGCCAGCAGTTTAAAAGAGACCCAGTACTTC.